The rows below give T cell receptor beta chains drawn from one sample of a study of T-cell memory formation after mild COVID-19. TCRdb passed the 5' RACE reads through MiXCR, listing each CDR3 protein once. The data contain 300,000 to 400,000 distinct CDR3 sequences, about an eighth of them seen just once; the ten biggest clones take up roughly 22%. Material for sequencing was PBMCs or a T cell subset sorted from them (not recorded which). The receptor set was obtained from a man aged 18 to 35 who had mild COVID-19 (a few samples of this study predate the infection). Cell type and time point are not known. Each CDR3 is given with its conserved first and last residue. The D gene is left open where the match is weak. Some rows have no size entry. The others give once, few or many, or a class for an expanded clone.

clone size: few; D gene: .; V gene: TRBV29-1; J gene: TRBJ1-5; CDR3 protein: CSVGRGRDQPQHF; CDR3 DNA: TGCAGCGTTGGGAGGGGCAGGGATCAGCCCCAGCATTTT
clone size: .; D gene: TRBD2; V gene: TRBV6-4; J gene: TRBJ2-1; CDR3 protein: CASSQYPSGASLGWEQFF; CDR3 DNA: TGTGCCAGCAGCCAATACCCTAGCGGGGCCTCCCTTGGATGGGAGCAGTTCTTC
clone size: few; D gene: TRBD1; V gene: TRBV2; J gene: TRBJ2-7; CDR3 protein: CASRDRVGNEQYF; CDR3 DNA: TGTGCCAGCAGGGACAGGGTGGGGAACGAGCAGTACTTC
clone size: many; D gene: TRBD1; V gene: TRBV5-1; J gene: TRBJ2-2; CDR3 protein: CASGQGNTGELFF; CDR3 DNA: TGCGCCAGTGGACAGGGCAACACCGGGGAGCTGTTTTTT
clone size: once; D gene: TRBD2; V gene: TRBV7-6; J gene: TRBJ2-5; CDR3 protein: CASRSGLAGPKQYQETQYF; CDR3 DNA: TGTGCCAGCCGGTCAGGTCTAGCGGGGCCAAAACAGTACCAAGAGACCCAGTACTTC
clone size: few; D gene: .; V gene: TRBV4-1; J gene: TRBJ2-5; CDR3 protein: CASSPRQAGQETQYF; CDR3 DNA: TGCGCCAGCAGCCCCAGGCAGGCGGGGCAAGAGACCCAGTACTTC
clone size: many; D gene: TRBD1; V gene: TRBV28; J gene: TRBJ1-5; CDR3 protein: CASSSLTGGKQPQHF; CDR3 DNA: TGTGCCAGCAGTTCCTTGACAGGGGGAAAGCAGCCCCAGCATTTT
clone size: .; D gene: TRBD2; V gene: TRBV4-1; J gene: TRBJ2-3; CDR3 protein: CASSLGGGFGGTDTQYF; CDR3 DNA: TGCGCCAGCAGCCTCGGGGGAGGGTTTGGGGGCACAGATACGCAGTATTTT
clone size: .; D gene: .; V gene: TRBV4-3; J gene: TRBJ1-3; CDR3 protein: CASSQERFLGNTIYF; CDR3 DNA: TGCGCCAGCAGCCAAGAGCGGTTCCTTGGAAACACCATATATTTT
clone size: few; D gene: TRBD2; V gene: TRBV7-2; J gene: TRBJ2-3; CDR3 protein: CASSYRTSGVSTDTQYF; CDR3 DNA: TGTGCCAGCAGCTACAGGACTAGCGGGGTTAGCACAGATACGCAGTATTTT
clone size: .; D gene: .; V gene: TRBV9; J gene: TRBJ1-2; CDR3 protein: CASSVGSRTDLYGYTF; CDR3 DNA: TGTGCCAGCAGCGTAGGGAGCAGAACCGATTTGTATGGCTACACCTTC
clone size: .; D gene: TRBD1; V gene: TRBV15; J gene: TRBJ2-7; CDR3 protein: CATSTGQVNEQYF; CDR3 DNA: TGTGCCACCAGTACGGGACAGGTAAACGAGCAGTACTTC
clone size: few; D gene: TRBD2; V gene: TRBV5-1; J gene: TRBJ2-2; CDR3 protein: CASSLDAAGGPTGELFF; CDR3 DNA: TGCGCCAGCAGCTTGGATGCGGCGGGGGGGCCCACCGGGGAGCTGTTTTTT
clone size: few; D gene: .; V gene: TRBV20-1; J gene: TRBJ2-5; CDR3 protein: CSAMTRGQGETQYF; CDR3 DNA: TGCAGTGCTATGACCAGGGGCCAAGGGGAGACCCAGTACTTC
clone size: few; D gene: .; V gene: TRBV18; J gene: TRBJ1-5; CDR3 protein: CASSPRNSAAWTQHF; CDR3 DNA: TGTGCCAGCTCACCACGGAATTCAGCGGCTTGGACCCAGCATTTT
clone size: few; D gene: .; V gene: TRBV20-1; J gene: TRBJ1-1; CDR3 protein: CSARDLGLVGAFF; CDR3 DNA: TGCAGTGCTAGAGATCTGGGACTCGTGGGGGCTTTCTTT
clone size: few; D gene: .; V gene: TRBV19; J gene: TRBJ1-6; CDR3 protein: CASSNSWNSPLHF; CDR3 DNA: TGTGCCAGTAGTAACTCCTGGAATTCACCCCTCCACTTT
clone size: .; D gene: TRBD2; V gene: TRBV20-1; J gene: TRBJ2-5; CDR3 protein: CSAPGLGQETQYF; CDR3 DNA: TGCAGTGCTCCAGGACTAGGCCAAGAGACCCAGTACTTC
clone size: .; D gene: .; V gene: TRBV7-2; J gene: TRBJ2-3; CDR3 protein: CASSAVGAPDTQYF; CDR3 DNA: TGTGCCAGCAGCGCAGTCGGGGCCCCAGATACGCAGTATTTT
clone size: .; D gene: .; V gene: TRBV7-8; J gene: TRBJ1-2; CDR3 protein: CASSLTALGGYTF; CDR3 DNA: TGTGCCAGCAGCTTGACAGCTCTCGGTGGCTACACCTTC
clone size: .; D gene: .; V gene: TRBV3-1; J gene: TRBJ1-6; CDR3 protein: CASSSTGINSPLHF; CDR3 DNA: TGTGCCAGCAGCTCGACAGGAATTAATTCACCCCTCCACTTT
clone size: few; D gene: .; V gene: TRBV12-3/TRBV12-4; J gene: TRBJ2-2; CDR3 protein: CASSVQGPGELFF; CDR3 DNA: TGTGCCAGCAGCGTACAGGGACCCGGGGAGCTGTTTTTT
clone size: .; D gene: TRBD2; V gene: TRBV5-1; J gene: TRBJ2-1; CDR3 protein: CASSVLAGGAYNEQFF; CDR3 DNA: TGCGCCAGCAGCGTACTAGCGGGGGGCGCCTACAATGAGCAGTTCTTC
clone size: .; D gene: .; V gene: TRBV5-4; J gene: TRBJ2-1; CDR3 protein: CASSLKGGTARHNEQFF; CDR3 DNA: TGTGCCAGCAGCCTGAAAGGGGGGACCGCCCGACACAATGAGCAGTTCTTC
clone size: .; D gene: .; V gene: TRBV7-2; J gene: TRBJ2-5; CDR3 protein: CASSLDNSVETQYF; CDR3 DNA: TGTGCCAGCAGCTTAGACAATTCGGTGGAGACCCAGTACTTC
clone size: few; D gene: .; V gene: TRBV9; J gene: TRBJ1-1; CDR3 protein: CASSVDPGANTEAFF; CDR3 DNA: TGTGCCAGCAGCGTAGATCCGGGGGCGAACACTGAAGCTTTCTTT
clone size: few; D gene: TRBD2; V gene: TRBV10-1; J gene: TRBJ2-1; CDR3 protein: CASSEAPFPGLAAYNEQFF; CDR3 DNA: TGCGCCAGCAGTGAGGCGCCCTTTCCGGGACTAGCGGCCTACAATGAGCAGTTCTTC
clone size: few; D gene: .; V gene: TRBV6-5; J gene: TRBJ1-1; CDR3 protein: CASSYGFGEAFF; CDR3 DNA: TGTGCCAGCAGTTACGGATTCGGCGAAGCTTTCTTT
clone size: .; D gene: .; V gene: TRBV2; J gene: TRBJ1-1; CDR3 protein: CASGGAHTEAFF; CDR3 DNA: TGTGCCAGCGGAGGGGCTCACACTGAAGCTTTCTTT
clone size: few; D gene: TRBD1; V gene: TRBV12-3/TRBV12-4; J gene: TRBJ2-3; CDR3 protein: CASSPPTGQGADTQYF; CDR3 DNA: TGTGCCAGCAGTCCACCCACGGGACAGGGAGCAGATACGCAGTATTTT
clone size: few; D gene: TRBD1; V gene: TRBV5-4; J gene: TRBJ2-3; CDR3 protein: CASSLPDRVELADTQYF; CDR3 DNA: TGTGCCAGCAGCTTGCCCGACAGGGTTGAGTTGGCAGATACGCAGTATTTT
clone size: many; D gene: .; V gene: TRBV12-3/TRBV12-4; J gene: TRBJ2-3; CDR3 protein: CASSRDGDTQYF; CDR3 DNA: TGTGCCAGCAGCAGGGACGGCGATACGCAGTATTTT
clone size: few; D gene: .; V gene: TRBV5-6; J gene: TRBJ1-1; CDR3 protein: CASSSWGGTKAFF; CDR3 DNA: TGTGCCAGCAGCTCGTGGGGAGGAACAAAAGCTTTCTTT
clone size: .; D gene: .; V gene: TRBV12-3/TRBV12-4; J gene: TRBJ1-6; CDR3 protein: CASSFGSSYNSPLHF; CDR3 DNA: TGTGCCAGCAGTTTTGGGAGCTCCTATAATTCACCCCTCCACTTT
clone size: few; D gene: TRBD1; V gene: TRBV11-2; J gene: TRBJ2-5; CDR3 protein: CASSSLGTGKETQYF; CDR3 DNA: TGTGCCAGCAGCTCACTCGGGACAGGGAAAGAGACCCAGTACTTC
clone size: .; D gene: .; V gene: TRBV29-1; J gene: TRBJ1-1; CDR3 protein: CSVRTPVTAIQAFF; CDR3 DNA: TGCAGCGTTCGAACCCCCGTAACAGCTATTCAAGCTTTCTTT
clone size: .; D gene: .; V gene: TRBV4-3; J gene: TRBJ2-1; CDR3 protein: CASSQEVGDEQFF; CDR3 DNA: TGCGCCAGCAGCCAAGAAGTTGGGGATGAGCAGTTCTTC
clone size: .; D gene: TRBD1; V gene: TRBV7-2; J gene: TRBJ1-3; CDR3 protein: CASSLGPKGAGNTIYF; CDR3 DNA: TGTGCCAGCAGCTTAGGCCCCAAGGGGGCCGGAAACACCATATATTTT
clone size: many; D gene: TRBD1; V gene: TRBV7-2; J gene: TRBJ1-6; CDR3 protein: CASSPDRGQAPLHF; CDR3 DNA: TGTGCCAGCAGCCCCGACAGGGGTCAGGCACCCCTCCACTTT
clone size: .; D gene: .; V gene: TRBV6-1; J gene: TRBJ2-7; CDR3 protein: CASSEETPYEQYF; CDR3 DNA: TGTGCCAGCAGTGAAGAGACACCCTACGAGCAGTACTTC
clone size: .; D gene: .; V gene: TRBV5-1; J gene: TRBJ1-5; CDR3 protein: CASSPTGPYSNQPQHF; CDR3 DNA: TGCGCCAGCAGCCCCACGGGCCCTTATAGCAATCAGCCCCAGCATTTT
clone size: many; D gene: TRBD1; V gene: TRBV6-5; J gene: TRBJ2-7; CDR3 protein: CASSYGVGQGAFTYEQYF; CDR3 DNA: TGTGCCAGCAGTTACGGGGTCGGACAGGGGGCTTTTACCTACGAGCAGTACTTC
clone size: .; D gene: .; V gene: TRBV20-1; J gene: TRBJ2-3; CDR3 protein: CSASTSGDTQYF; CDR3 DNA: TGCAGTGCTAGTACGTCGGGAGATACGCAGTATTTT
clone size: many; D gene: .; V gene: TRBV6-5; J gene: TRBJ2-7; CDR3 protein: CASRASSYEQYF; CDR3 DNA: TGTGCCAGCAGGGCGAGTTCCTACGAGCAGTACTTC
clone size: .; D gene: TRBD2; V gene: TRBV7-2; J gene: TRBJ2-7; CDR3 protein: CASSRGGQPYEQYF; CDR3 DNA: TGTGCCAGCAGCCGGGGGGGGCAGCCCTACGAGCAGTACTTC
clone size: few; D gene: TRBD2; V gene: TRBV7-9; J gene: TRBJ2-1; CDR3 protein: CASSSRLAGIGNEQFF; CDR3 DNA: TGTGCCAGCAGCTCGCGACTAGCGGGGATCGGCAATGAGCAGTTCTTC
clone size: few; D gene: TRBD1; V gene: TRBV7-9; J gene: TRBJ1-6; CDR3 protein: CASSSRRTRDRESPLHF; CDR3 DNA: TGTGCCAGCAGCTCTAGGAGGACCCGGGACAGGGAGTCACCCCTCCACTTT